This T cell receptor beta chain came from a study of CD8 T cells in Susac syndrome. Study-wide results and limits: An acknowledgment was made by the study that its TCR sequencing and HLA analysis involved relatively few individuals.

Concerning this clonotype: Its matching antigen is unknown.

The V end was cut by 0 bases, the J end by 8 bases, with 13 bases between. CDR3 length: 14 residues. CDR1 and CDR2 from the germline V gene are MNHEY and SMNVEV (reference sequence). Sequencing targeted TCR beta in T cells from blood (CD8+ and CD4+). cDNA came from roughly 0.47 to 1 ug RNA primed by random hexamers. Amplification of TCR beta CDR3 across 54 Vbeta and 13 Jbeta was performed with immunoSEQ multiplex PCR. TCRdb re-called the immunoSEQ multiplex PCR reads through MiXCR, storing one row per CDR3 protein. Counted here are about 300,000 distinct CDR3 sequences, 70% to 90% occurring once; the ten biggest clones make up 0.18%.

The chain has TRBV27 and TRBJ1-2, with D possibly matching TRBD1 (5 bases). Sequenced material: CD8+ T cells from PBMCs. This sequence originates from a human donor with multiple sclerosis. This CDR3 is CASSLSDSFAGYTF. The CDR3 bases are TGTGCCAGCAGTTTATCCGACAGTTTTGCCGGCTACACCTTC.